This T cell receptor beta chain was captured by sequencing in a study of shared clonotypes between healthy human individuals. About the study: Three plates were used per donor for CD4 naive, three for CD4 memory, two for CD8 naive and one for CD8 memory. General study findings and limits: Clonotype sharing across donors was expected to vary with sequencing depth.

Sorted-subset replicate PCRs used about 190 ng of genomic DNA. This amount corresponded to approximately 30,000 T cell genomes. Clones were read by immunoSEQ multiplex PCR, and TCRdb kept only the in-frame ones, dropping some. The sample lists about 2.4 million clones; 85% to 95% were seen once. Comments on this clone: What it binds is not known.

Germline values: CDR1 SGHKS, CDR2 YYEKEE (reference sequence). V was pared by 0 bases and J by 1 base, with 4 bases between. This CDR3 region has 13 residues. The chain employs TRBV5-5 and TRBJ1-1; unclear D gene. The source material was naive CD4+ T cells sorted from blood. Subset specified: CD45RA+ positively selected. This receptor was identified in a young man in good health. The CDR3, as DNA: TGTGCCAGCAGCTTGGTCCGGAACACTGAAGCTTTCTTT. Translated: CASSLVRNTEAFF.